This T cell receptor beta chain is drawn from a study of CD8 T cells in ankylosing spondylitis. Study conclusions and caveats: Within ankylosing spondylitis blood, a TCR beta motif made up of roughly eight highly homologous variants appeared to be characteristic. Reports say disease-linked clones showed up significantly more in matched ankylosing spondylitis synovial fluid.

This clonotype has ten or more counts. Its target is unknown. TCRdb re-analysed the 5' RACE reads in MiXCR, keeping a single row per CDR3 protein. The data show about 510,000 distinct CDR3 sequences, less than 6% seen once. This receptor was obtained from a male donor with ankylosing spondylitis. The sequencing input was blood, either unsorted or a sorted T cell fraction (not recorded which).

The CDR3 sequence is CASTIIIGAEAFF. Here the CDR3 DNA reads TGTGCCAGCACCATAATCATAGGCGCTGAAGCTTTCTTT. The rearrangement uses TRBV7-9 and TRBJ1-1; D not resolved. Germline CDR1 SEHNR, CDR2 FQNEAQ (reference sequence). The CDR3 has 13 residues. V was shortened by 7 bases and J by 6 bases, with 15 bases between the two germline ends. The full variable domain, with the rest looked up from reference TRBV7-9 and TRBJ1-1, is DTGVSQNPRHKITKRGQNVTFRCDPISEHNRLYWYRQTLGQGPEFLTYFQNEAQLEKSRLLSDRFSAERPKGSFSTLEIQRTEQGDSAMYLCASTIIIGAEAFFGQGTRLTVV.